This is a list of T cell receptor beta chains from one sample in a study of cytomegalovirus exposure and HLA in healthy donors. The method was immunoSEQ multiplex PCR; TCRdb's version includes in-frame clones alone and lacks a portion of them. Here the sample spans around 150,000 clones, 83% being singletons. The sequenced sample was PBMCs. The receptor source for this set is a man aged 40-49 years in good health and CMV-seronegative. CDR3s include the opening cysteine and the closing phenylalanine or tryptophan. A D gene is named only where the DNA matches it firmly. For some rows the clone size is stated as once, few or many, or as a class when expanded; others skip it.

j_call clone_size d_call v_call cdr3_aa cdr3_nt
TRBJ2-7 - TRBD2 TRBV27 CANLRTSGGAGIYEQYF TGTGCCAACCTTCGGACTAGCGGGGGGGCCGGGATCTACGAGCAGTACTTC
TRBJ2-4 few TRBD1 TRBV19 CASSRTGGGNIQYF TGTGCCAGTAGCCGGACAGGGGGTGGAAACATTCAGTACTTC
TRBJ2-2 - TRBD2 TRBV27 CASSFRLAENTGELFF TGTGCCAGCAGTTTTCGACTAGCCGAGAACACCGGGGAGCTGTTTTTT
TRBJ1-6 - TRBD1 TRBV7-8 CASRRDRGPLHF TGTGCCAGCAGAAGGGACAGGGGACCCCTCCACTTT
TRBJ2-7 - TRBD1 TRBV27 CASSPRGTGSYEQYF TGTGCCAGCAGTCCACGGGGGACAGGGTCCTACGAGCAGTACTTC
TRBJ2-7 once TRBD1 TRBV2 CASKPGTGGNEQYF TGTGCCAGCAAGCCGGGGACAGGGGGAAACGAGCAGTACTTC
TRBJ2-2 - TRBD2 TRBV2 CASRQREVGTGELFF TGTGCCAGCAGACAGCGGGAAGTAGGTACCGGGGAGCTGTTTTTT
TRBJ2-1 - TRBD2 TRBV11-3 CASSPGLEGNEQFF TGTGCCAGCAGTCCGGGACTAGAGGGAAATGAGCAGTTCTTC
TRBJ1-1 - - TRBV11-3 CASSLGRGSEAFF TGTGCCAGCAGCTTAGGCCGGGGAAGTGAAGCTTTCTTT
TRBJ2-3 - TRBD2 TRBV18 CASSPIMSGGATDTQYF TGTGCCAGCTCACCAATAATGAGCGGGGGAGCCACAGATACGCAGTATTTT
TRBJ2-4 - - TRBV12-2 CASLSGQGSLCLAKNIQYF TGTGCAAGTCTTTCAGGACAGGGGTCGCTCTGTCTAGCCAAAAACATTCAGTACTTC
TRBJ2-7 - TRBD2 TRBV4-2 CASSQPETSAYEQYF TGTGCCAGCAGCCAACCCGAGACTAGCGCCTACGAGCAGTACTTC
TRBJ1-2 - - TRBV6-1 CASLSGTTNYGYTF TGTGCCAGTTTATCCGGGACAACTAACTATGGCTACACCTTC
TRBJ2-1 - TRBD1 TRBV6-4 CASSDSRDRGNEQFF TGTGCCAGCAGTGACTCGCGGGACAGGGGCAATGAGCAGTTCTTC
TRBJ1-3 - - TRBV6-5 CASSYSHFPSGNTIYF TGTGCCAGCAGTTACTCGCACTTCCCCTCTGGAAACACCATATATTTT
TRBJ2-5 once TRBD1 TRBV19 CASSIPSPFDRVGTQYF TGTGCCAGTAGTATCCCTTCCCCCTTCGACAGGGTAGGGACCCAGTACTTC
TRBJ1-2 - - TRBV7-9 CASSPGENGYTF TGTGCCAGCAGCCCCGGGGAGAATGGCTACACCTTC
TRBJ1-4 - - TRBV7-9 CASSPRTQRGEKLFF TGTGCCAGCAGCCCGAGGACCCAGCGGGGTGAAAAACTGTTTTTT
TRBJ2-7 - - TRBV6-6 CASSYTVQGSYEQYF TGTGCCAGCAGTTACACTGTTCAGGGATCCTACGAGCAGTACTTC
TRBJ1-6 - TRBD1 TRBV5-1 CASSRDRGYSPLHF TGCGCCAGCAGCCGCGACAGGGGTTATTCACCCCTCCACTTT
TRBJ2-3 - TRBD2 TRBV11-2 CASSLDIGLAGEEDTQYF TGTGCCAGCAGCTTAGATATTGGGCTAGCGGGGGAGGAGGATACGCAGTATTTT
TRBJ2-1 - - TRBV10-3 CAITGGTSSYNEQFF TGTGCCATCACCGGCGGGACGAGCTCCTACAATGAGCAGTTCTTC
TRBJ2-1 once TRBD2 TRBV10-3 CAISVAGGYNEQFF TGTGCCATCAGTGTAGCGGGAGGGTACAATGAGCAGTTCTTC
TRBJ2-1 - - TRBV21-1 CASSPPGTSGAVWCYNEQFF TGTGCCAGCAGCCCCCCCGGGACTAGCGGGGCCGTGTGGTGCTACAATGAGCAGTTCTTC
TRBJ2-7 - - TRBV29-1 CSGQSSSYEQYF TGCAGCGGTCAGTCCTCCTCCTACGAGCAGTACTTC
TRBJ1-3 - - TRBV4-3 CASSQDLSVVTGNTIYF TGCGCCAGCAGCCAAGATCTGAGCGTTGTTACTGGAAACACCATATATTTT
TRBJ1-2 few TRBD1 TRBV7-9 CASSLGQGFYGYTF TGTGCCAGCAGCTTAGGACAGGGGTTTTATGGCTACACCTTC
TRBJ1-5 - TRBD1 TRBV18 CASSPGQGGQPQHF TGTGCCAGCTCACCAGGACAGGGTGGACAGCCCCAGCATTTT
TRBJ1-6 - - TRBV28 CASSLMGQGGSPLHF TGTGCCAGCAGTTTAATGGGGCAGGGAGGATCACCCCTCCACTTT
TRBJ2-2 - - TRBV2 CASKEEYTGELFF TGTGCCAGCAAGGAGGAATACACCGGGGAGCTGTTTTTT
TRBJ2-2 - TRBD1 TRBV7-2 CASSSQGAPGTGELFF TGTGCCAGCAGCTCACAGGGGGCGCCGGGCACCGGGGAGCTGTTTTTT
TRBJ2-3 - TRBD2 TRBV29-1 CSGILAGGDTQYF TGCAGCGGAATTCTAGCGGGAGGGGATACGCAGTATTTT
TRBJ2-3 - - TRBV9 CASSVGTYTSTDTQYF TGTGCCAGCAGCGTAGGGACATACACTAGCACAGATACGCAGTATTTT
TRBJ2-1 - - TRBV6-4 CASSDSGLAINEQFF TGTGCCAGCAGTGACTCGGGACTGGCGATCAATGAGCAGTTCTTC
TRBJ1-1 - TRBD1 TRBV2 CASRSGTGYYYTEAFF TGTGCCAGCAGATCCGGGACAGGGTATTATTACACTGAAGCTTTCTTT
TRBJ2-1 - TRBD2 TRBV7-2 CASSPLAGDYNEQFF TGTGCCAGCAGCCCACTAGCGGGAGACTACAATGAGCAGTTCTTC
TRBJ2-1 - TRBD2 TRBV9 CASSVSGLATNEQFF TGTGCCAGCAGCGTATCGGGACTAGCCACCAATGAGCAGTTCTTC
TRBJ2-7 - TRBD2 TRBV4-2 CASSQELAGGSRRQYF TGTGCCAGCAGCCAAGAACTAGCGGGAGGGTCCAGGAGGCAGTACTTC
TRBJ2-3 - - TRBV18 CASSLLAGTDTQYF TGTGCCAGCTCACTCTTAGCTGGCACAGATACGCAGTATTTT
TRBJ2-3 - TRBD2 TRBV7-2 CASSFSGTNTDTQYF TGTGCCAGCAGCTTTAGCGGGACGAACACAGATACGCAGTATTTT
TRBJ2-1 few - TRBV2 CASSEAEIGEQFF TGTGCCAGCAGTGAAGCGGAGATTGGTGAGCAGTTCTTC
TRBJ1-1 few TRBD1 TRBV6-6 CASSSGQGNTEAFF TGTGCCAGCAGTTCGGGACAGGGTAACACTGAAGCTTTCTTT
TRBJ1-3 - - TRBV7-9 CSSSLWASGNTIYF TGTTCCAGCAGCTTATGGGCCTCTGGAAACACCATATATTTT
TRBJ2-1 - - TRBV16 CASSQSNAGNEQFF TGTGCCAGCAGCCAATCTAACGCAGGTAATGAGCAGTTCTTC
TRBJ2-2 once TRBD2 TRBV5-1 CASSFSGVPGELFF TGCGCCAGCAGCTTCAGCGGGGTACCCGGGGAGCTGTTTTTT
TRBJ2-6 - - TRBV18 CASSPGFGISGANVLTF TGTGCCAGCTCACCAGGGTTCGGGATCTCTGGGGCCAACGTCCTGACTTTC
TRBJ1-5 few - TRBV10-3 CAIAGDTLNQPQHF TGTGCCATCGCTGGGGACACACTAAATCAGCCCCAGCATTTT
TRBJ1-6 - TRBD1 TRBV6-1 CASSRQGDDSPLHF TGTGCCAGCAGTCGACAGGGTGACGATTCACCCCTCCACTTT
TRBJ1-5 few TRBD1 TRBV19 CASADRDSNQPQHF TGTGCCAGTGCCGACAGGGATAGCAATCAGCCCCAGCATTTT
TRBJ1-2 - - TRBV5-6 CASSSWGGFHGYTF TGTGCCAGCAGCTCGTGGGGGGGCTTTCATGGCTACACCTTC
TRBJ2-6 - - TRBV6-5 CASSYSGREGANVLTF TGTGCCAGCAGTTACTCCGGCAGGGAAGGGGCCAACGTCCTGACTTTC
TRBJ2-3 once TRBD2 TRBV4-1 CASSQDPASGGTDTQYF TGCGCCAGCAGCCAAGACCCGGCTAGCGGGGGCACAGATACGCAGTATTTT
TRBJ2-1 few TRBD2 TRBV7-2 CASSFGLAGGENEQFF TGTGCCAGCAGCTTTGGACTAGCGGGAGGGGAAAATGAGCAGTTCTTC
TRBJ2-7 - - TRBV7-9 CSSSLVGRGPPYEQYF TGTTCCAGCAGCTTAGTAGGCAGGGGTCCCCCCTACGAGCAGTACTTC
TRBJ2-1 - - TRBV2 CASSEALQGQPDEQFF TGTGCCAGCAGTGAAGCGCTTCAGGGGCAACCTGATGAGCAGTTCTTC